This T cell receptor beta chain was obtained from a study of CD8+CD57+ T cells in acquired aplastic anemia. V lost 4 bases and J lost 0, with 11 bases in between. The CDR3 loop spans 15 amino acids. In germline, CDR1 is SGHRS, CDR2 YFSETQ. This clonotype appeared once. Researchers used genomic DNA as the template to profile TCR beta VDJ and CDR3. TCRdb ran MiXCR on the reads and lists one entry per CDR3 protein. The sample includes 250,000 to 300,000 distinct CDR3 sequences, about 56% of them seen just once. This TCR came from a human donor with severe aplastic anemia or a healthy control (not recorded which). Material: sorted CD4+, CD8+, or CD8+CD57+ T cells (not recorded which) from PBMCs. The V call is TRBV5-1, the J call TRBJ2-1, with D maybe TRBD1 (6 bases). This CDR3 reads CASSPGAGSYNEQFF. Here the CDR3 DNA reads TGCGCCAGCAGCCCAGGGGCCGGCTCCTACAATGAGCAGTTCTTC.